The rows below give T cell receptor beta chains drawn from one sample of a study of blood T cell repertoires in COVID-19. TCRdb's table, derived via immunoSEQ multiplex PCR, lists solely in-frame clones and lacks some. Of 87,000 or so clones detected, around 86% appear once; the ten largest clones hold about 17%. The sample comprised peripheral blood. All receptors come from a woman older than 75 with active or convalescent COVID-19. CDR3s include the opening cysteine and the closing phenylalanine or tryptophan. D genes are given only for firm matches. Some rows mark clone size as missing; the rest say once, few, many or name a class of expanded clone.

TGTGCCAGCTCTGTACAGAACACCGGGGAGCTGTTTTTT | CASSVQNTGELFF | . | TRBJ2-2 | . | TRBV18
TGTGCCAGCTCAACGGGACAGTTTTATTACGAGCAGTACTTC | CASSTGQFYYEQYF | . | TRBJ2-7 | TRBD1 | TRBV18
TGCAGCGCCGGAGATGGGGGAAACACCATATATTTT | CSAGDGGNTIYF | . | TRBJ1-3 | . | TRBV29-1
TGTGCCAGCAGCCCCTTAAAATTGACTAGCGCCGCTAATGAGCAGTTCTTC | CASSPLKLTSAANEQFF | . | TRBJ2-1 | TRBD2 | TRBV11-2
TGTGCCAGCAGCCCGGGAGGGGTAGCCAAAAACATTCAGTACTTC | CASSPGGVAKNIQYF | . | TRBJ2-4 | TRBD2 | TRBV5-6
TGTGCCAGCAGCGGCGGGGGGGGGACAGAGACCCAGTACTTC | CASSGGGGTETQYF | . | TRBJ2-5 | TRBD2 | TRBV5-4
TGTGCCAGCAGCGTGGGACTAGCGGGAGTTTCCGGTCGGCAGTTCTTC | CASSVGLAGVSGRQFF | once | TRBJ2-1 | TRBD2 | TRBV11-2
TGTGCCAGCAGAAGCGGTCCCGGGGGCGAGCAGTACTTC | CASRSGPGGEQYF | few | TRBJ2-7 | . | TRBV5-6
TGCACCAGCAGCCCCGACTACCCCTACGAGCAGTACTTC | CTSSPDYPYEQYF | . | TRBJ2-7 | . | TRBV1
TGTGCCAGCAGTGAGACAGTTTACAATGAGCAGTTCTTC | CASSETVYNEQFF | once | TRBJ2-1 | . | TRBV6-1
TGCGCCAGCAGACAGGGGGAGGCCTACGAGCAGTACTTC | CASRQGEAYEQYF | . | TRBJ2-7 | TRBD1 | TRBV10-2
TGCGCCAGCAGCCAAGACCGCCAGGGAACCTCAAACACCATATATTTT | CASSQDRQGTSNTIYF | once | TRBJ1-3 | . | TRBV4-3
TGTGCCAGCAGCCCGAGCGAGGGAATCGGGGAGCTGTTTTTT | CASSPSEGIGELFF | . | TRBJ2-2 | . | TRBV7-9
TGTGCCAGCAGCTTGCTGAATGAGCAGTTCTTC | CASSLLNEQFF | . | TRBJ2-1 | . | TRBV5-6
TGTGCCAACGAGACAGTTGAGCAGTTCTTC | CANETVEQFF | . | TRBJ2-1 | . | TRBV6-5
TGCAGTGCTAGTCCGACTAGCGGCACAGATACGCAGTATTTT | CSASPTSGTDTQYF | . | TRBJ2-3 | TRBD2 | TRBV20-1
TGCGCCAGCAGCCAAGATTTGCCAGCGGAATACAATGAGCAGTTCTTC | CASSQDLPAEYNEQFF | . | TRBJ2-1 | . | TRBV4-3
TGTGCCATCAGTGTTAGCGGGGGGTACACAGATACGCAGTATTTT | CAISVSGGYTDTQYF | once | TRBJ2-3 | TRBD2 | TRBV10-3
TGTGCCAGCAGCCACCCTAGCGGGAGGCAAGCAGATACGCAGTATTTT | CASSHPSGRQADTQYF | once | TRBJ2-3 | TRBD2 | TRBV3-1/TRBV3-2
TGCGCCAGCAGCGCAGGAGCGGGGGGGCCGGAGACCCAGTACTTC | CASSAGAGGPETQYF | . | TRBJ2-5 | TRBD2 | TRBV5-1
TGTGCCAGCAGTTTATTCGGGGGGTATGGCTACACCTTC | CASSLFGGYGYTF | . | TRBJ1-2 | . | TRBV12-3/TRBV12-4
TGTGCCAGCAGGTCTTCACGTAGGGGCTCTGGGGCCAACGTCCTGACTTTC | CASRSSRRGSGANVLTF | . | TRBJ2-6 | . | TRBV7-9
TGTGCCAGCAAACAGGGGGGGGGATACAATGAGCAGTTCTTC | CASKQGGGYNEQFF | . | TRBJ2-1 | . | TRBV7-2
TGTGCCAGCTCACCTTCACTAGCGGGAGTTACAGATACGCAGTATTTT | CASSPSLAGVTDTQYF | . | TRBJ2-3 | TRBD2 | TRBV18
TGTGCCATTGGGCAGGGGGCATACGAGCAGTACTTC | CAIGQGAYEQYF | . | TRBJ2-7 | TRBD1 | TRBV7-2
TGCGCCAGCAGCCAAGAACGCAGCGGGAGGCATGAGCAGTTCTTC | CASSQERSGRHEQFF | . | TRBJ2-1 | TRBD2 | TRBV4-3
TGTGCCAGCAGCCTAAACGGCTACGAGCAGTACTTC | CASSLNGYEQYF | . | TRBJ2-7 | . | TRBV7-2
TGCGCCAGCACGTCCACTAGATCGGTTAACATTCAGTACTTC | CASTSTRSVNIQYF | . | TRBJ2-4 | . | TRBV4-1
TGTGCCAGCAGCGCCCGACAGGGGGCCTACAATGAGCAGTTCTTC | CASSARQGAYNEQFF | . | TRBJ2-1 | TRBD1 | TRBV7-2
TGTGCCAGCAGGACAGGGTTCAACACTGAAGCTTTCTTT | CASRTGFNTEAFF | . | TRBJ1-1 | TRBD1 | TRBV6-6
TGTGCCAGCAGCTCCCAGGGAACCGGGGAGCTGTTTTTT | CASSSQGTGELFF | . | TRBJ2-2 | . | TRBV7-3